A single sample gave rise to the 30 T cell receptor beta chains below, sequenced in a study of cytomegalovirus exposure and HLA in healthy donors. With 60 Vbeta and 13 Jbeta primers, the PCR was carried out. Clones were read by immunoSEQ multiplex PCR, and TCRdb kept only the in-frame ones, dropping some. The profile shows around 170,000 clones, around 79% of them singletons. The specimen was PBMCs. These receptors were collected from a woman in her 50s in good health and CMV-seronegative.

This CDR3 is CASSDQRGTSYEQYF. CDR3 sequence (DNA): TGCGCCAGCAGTGACCAGCGGGGGACTTCTTACGAGCAGTACTTC. The rearrangement links TRBV10-2 to TRBJ2-7; TRBD2 aligns across 8 bases. The CDR3 totals 15 residues. Trimming took 3 bases from V and 4 from J; bases not matched to a gene: 8. Germline-derived CDR1 and CDR2 are WSHSY and SAAADI.

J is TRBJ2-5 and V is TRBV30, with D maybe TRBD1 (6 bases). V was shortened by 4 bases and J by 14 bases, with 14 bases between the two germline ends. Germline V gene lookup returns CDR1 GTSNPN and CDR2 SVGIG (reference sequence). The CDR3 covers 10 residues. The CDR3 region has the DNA TGTGCCTGGAACCCCGGGACACCATACTTC. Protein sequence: CAWNPGTPYF.

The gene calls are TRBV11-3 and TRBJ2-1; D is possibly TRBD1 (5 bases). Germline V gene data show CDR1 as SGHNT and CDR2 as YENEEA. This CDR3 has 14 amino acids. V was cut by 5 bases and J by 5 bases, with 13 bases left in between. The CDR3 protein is CASSKRQGHNEQFF. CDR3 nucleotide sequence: TGTGCCAGCAGCAAAAGGCAGGGCCACAATGAGCAGTTCTTC. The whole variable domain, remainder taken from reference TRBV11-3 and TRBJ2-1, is EAGVVQSPRYKIIEKKQPVAFWCNPISGHNTLYWYLQNLGQGPELLIRYENEEAVDDSQLPKDRFSAERLKGVDSTLKIQPAELGDSAVYLCASSKRQGHNEQFFGPGTRLTVL.

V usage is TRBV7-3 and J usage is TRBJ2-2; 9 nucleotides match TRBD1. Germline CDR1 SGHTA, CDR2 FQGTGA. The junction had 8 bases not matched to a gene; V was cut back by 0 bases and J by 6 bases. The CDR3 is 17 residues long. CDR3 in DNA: TGTGCCAGCAGCTTAACAGTAACAGGGGGCGAGGCCGGGGAGCTGTTTTTT. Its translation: CASSLTVTGGEAGELFF. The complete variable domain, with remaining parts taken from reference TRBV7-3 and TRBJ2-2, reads GAGVSQTPSNKVTEKGKYVELRCDPISGHTALYWYRQSLGQGPEFLIYFQGTGAADDSGLPNDRFFAVRPEGSVSTLKIQRTERGDSAVYLCASSLTVTGGEAGELFFGEGSRLTVL.

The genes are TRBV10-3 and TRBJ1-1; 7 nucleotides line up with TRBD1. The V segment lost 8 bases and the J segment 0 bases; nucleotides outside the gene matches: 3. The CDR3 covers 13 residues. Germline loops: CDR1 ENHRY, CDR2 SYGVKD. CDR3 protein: CAIAGGLNTEAFF. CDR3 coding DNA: TGTGCCATCGCAGGGGGACTGAACACTGAAGCTTTCTTT.

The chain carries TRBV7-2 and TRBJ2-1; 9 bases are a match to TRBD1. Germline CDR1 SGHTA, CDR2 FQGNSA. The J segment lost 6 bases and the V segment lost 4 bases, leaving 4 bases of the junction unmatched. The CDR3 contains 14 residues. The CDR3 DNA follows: TGTGCCAGCAGCTGGGACAGGGCGATCAATGAGCAGTTCTTC. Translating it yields CASSWDRAINEQFF.

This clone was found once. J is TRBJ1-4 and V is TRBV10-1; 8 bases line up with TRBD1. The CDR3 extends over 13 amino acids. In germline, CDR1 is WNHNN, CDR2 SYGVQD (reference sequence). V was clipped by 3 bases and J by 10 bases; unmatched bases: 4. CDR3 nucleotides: TGCGCCAGCAGTGAAGAACAGGGGGTAAAACTGTTTTTT. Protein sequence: CASSEEQGVKLFF.

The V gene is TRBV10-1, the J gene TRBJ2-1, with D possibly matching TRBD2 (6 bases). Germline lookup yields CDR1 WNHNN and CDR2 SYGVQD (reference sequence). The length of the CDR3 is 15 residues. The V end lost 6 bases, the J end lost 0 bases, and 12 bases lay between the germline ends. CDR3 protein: CASSVLRGSYNEQFF. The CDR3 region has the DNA TGCGCCAGCAGCGTTTTGCGGGGCTCCTACAATGAGCAGTTCTTC.

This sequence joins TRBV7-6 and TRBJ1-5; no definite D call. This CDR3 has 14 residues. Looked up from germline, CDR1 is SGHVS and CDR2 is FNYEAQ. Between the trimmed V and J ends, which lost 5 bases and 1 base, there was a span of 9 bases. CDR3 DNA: TGTGCCAGCAGCAACTACCCAAGCAATCAGCCCCAGCATTTT. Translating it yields CASSNYPSNQPQHF.

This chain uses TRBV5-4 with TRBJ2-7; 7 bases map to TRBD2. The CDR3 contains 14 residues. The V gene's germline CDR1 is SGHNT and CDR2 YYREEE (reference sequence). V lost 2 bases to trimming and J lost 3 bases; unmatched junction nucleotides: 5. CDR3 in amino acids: CASSFGGSVYEQYF. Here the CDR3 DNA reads TGTGCCAGCAGCTTTGGCGGGAGCGTCTACGAGCAGTACTTC.

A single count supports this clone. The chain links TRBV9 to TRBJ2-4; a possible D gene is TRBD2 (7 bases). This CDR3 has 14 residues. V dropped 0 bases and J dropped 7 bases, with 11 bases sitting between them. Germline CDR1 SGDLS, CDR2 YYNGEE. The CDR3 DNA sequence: TGTGCCAGCAGCGTAGCTAAGGGGGGGAACATTCAGTACTTC. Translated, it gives CASSVAKGGNIQYF.

In nucleotides, the CDR3 is TGTGCCAGCAGGCAGGGACAGGCAACCTACAATGAGCAGTTCTTC. It is translated as CASRQGQATYNEQFF. The V and J genes are TRBV28 and TRBJ2-1, with 8 bases identical to TRBD1. CDR1 and CDR2 (germline): MDHEN, SYDVKM. V lost 6 bases, J lost 2 bases, and 6 bases stayed unmatched. The CDR3 extends over 15 amino acids.

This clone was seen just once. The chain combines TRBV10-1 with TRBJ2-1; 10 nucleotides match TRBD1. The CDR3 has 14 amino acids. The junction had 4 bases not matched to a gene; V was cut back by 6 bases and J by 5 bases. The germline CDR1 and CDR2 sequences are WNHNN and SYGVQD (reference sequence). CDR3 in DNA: TGCGCCAGCAGCAGAGGGACAGGGGACAATGAGCAGTTCTTC. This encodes CASSRGTGDNEQFF.

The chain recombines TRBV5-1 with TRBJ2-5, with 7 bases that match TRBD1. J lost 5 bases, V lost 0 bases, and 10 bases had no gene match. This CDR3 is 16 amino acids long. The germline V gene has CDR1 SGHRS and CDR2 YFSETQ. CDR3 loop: CASSLGDRAWGETQYF. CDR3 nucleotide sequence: TGCGCCAGCAGCTTGGGTGACAGGGCTTGGGGGGAGACCCAGTACTTC.

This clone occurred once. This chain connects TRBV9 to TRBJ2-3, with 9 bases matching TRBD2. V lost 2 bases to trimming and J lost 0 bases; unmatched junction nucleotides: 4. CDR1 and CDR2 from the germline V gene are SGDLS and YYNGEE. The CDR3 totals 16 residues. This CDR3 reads CASSVGLAPSTDTQYF. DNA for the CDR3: TGTGCCAGCAGCGTTGGACTAGCGCCAAGCACAGATACGCAGTATTTT.

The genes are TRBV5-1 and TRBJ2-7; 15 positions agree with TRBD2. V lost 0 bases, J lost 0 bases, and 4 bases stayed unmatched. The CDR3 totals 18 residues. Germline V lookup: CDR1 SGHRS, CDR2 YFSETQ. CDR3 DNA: TGCGCCAGCAGCTTGGCCGGGACTAGCGGGAGGCCCTCCTACGAGCAGTACTTC. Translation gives CASSLAGTSGRPSYEQYF.

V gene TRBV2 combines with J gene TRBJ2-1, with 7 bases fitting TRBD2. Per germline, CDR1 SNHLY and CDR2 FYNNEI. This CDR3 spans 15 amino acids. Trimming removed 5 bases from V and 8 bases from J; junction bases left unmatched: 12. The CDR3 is CASSRGLAAGDEQFF. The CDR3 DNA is TGTGCCAGCAGTAGAGGCCTAGCGGCAGGCGATGAGCAGTTCTTC. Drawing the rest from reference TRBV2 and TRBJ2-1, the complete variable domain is EPEVTQTPSHQVTQMGQEVILRCVPISNHLYFYWYRQILGQKVEFLVSFYNNEISEKSEIFDDQFSVERPDGSNFTLKIRSTKLEDSAMYFCASSRGLAAGDEQFFGPGTRLTVL.

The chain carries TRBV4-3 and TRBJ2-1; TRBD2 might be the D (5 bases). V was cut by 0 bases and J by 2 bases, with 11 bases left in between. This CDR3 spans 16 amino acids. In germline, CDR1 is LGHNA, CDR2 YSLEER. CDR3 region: CASSQDPSGAYNEQFF. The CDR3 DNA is TGCGCCAGCAGCCAAGATCCCTCCGGGGCCTACAATGAGCAGTTCTTC.

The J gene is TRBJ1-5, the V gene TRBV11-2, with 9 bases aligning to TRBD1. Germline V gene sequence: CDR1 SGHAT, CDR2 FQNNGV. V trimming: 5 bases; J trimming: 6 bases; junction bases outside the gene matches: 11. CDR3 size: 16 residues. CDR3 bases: TGTGCCAGCAGCCGGACCGGGACAGGGATCGGTCAGCCCCAGCATTTT. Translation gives CASSRTGTGIGQPQHF.

CDR3 residues: CTSSQARLAGGYEQYF. DNA for the CDR3: TGCACCAGCAGCCAAGCCCGGCTAGCGGGGGGCTACGAGCAGTACTTC. The chain joins TRBV1 to TRBJ2-7; the table gives TRBD2 as D, unverified against the DNA. TRBV1 is an annotated pseudogene. The CDR3 totals 16 residues.

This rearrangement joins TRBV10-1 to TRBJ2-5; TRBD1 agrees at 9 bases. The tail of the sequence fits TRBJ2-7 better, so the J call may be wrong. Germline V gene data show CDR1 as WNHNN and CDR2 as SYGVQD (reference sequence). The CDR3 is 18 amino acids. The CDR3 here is CASSDLVPGQGYSYEQYF. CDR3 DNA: TGCGCCAGCAGTGATTTAGTCCCGGGACAGGGCTATTCCTACGAGCAGTACTTC.

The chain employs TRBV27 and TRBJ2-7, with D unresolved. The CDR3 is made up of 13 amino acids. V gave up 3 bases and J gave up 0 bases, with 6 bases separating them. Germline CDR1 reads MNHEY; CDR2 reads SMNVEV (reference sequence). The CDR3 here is CASSFRSSYEQYF. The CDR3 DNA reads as TGTGCCAGCAGTTTCCGTAGCTCCTACGAGCAGTACTTC.

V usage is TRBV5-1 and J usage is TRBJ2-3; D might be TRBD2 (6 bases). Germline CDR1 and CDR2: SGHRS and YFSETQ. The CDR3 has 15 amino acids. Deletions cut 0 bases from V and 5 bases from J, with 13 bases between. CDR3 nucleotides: TGCGCCAGCAGCTTGGACGGCGGGAATGGAGATACGCAGTATTTT. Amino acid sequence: CASSLDGGNGDTQYF. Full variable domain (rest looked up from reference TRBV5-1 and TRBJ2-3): KAGVTQTPRYLIKTRGQQVTLSCSPISGHRSVSWYQQTPGQGLQFLFEYFSETQRNKGNFPGRFSGRQFSNSRSEMNVSTLELGDSALYLCASSLDGGNGDTQYFGPGTRLTVL.

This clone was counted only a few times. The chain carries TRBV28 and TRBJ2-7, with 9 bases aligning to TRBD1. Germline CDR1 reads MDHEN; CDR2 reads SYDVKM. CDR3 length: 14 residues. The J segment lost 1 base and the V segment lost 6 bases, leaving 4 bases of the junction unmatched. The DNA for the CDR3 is TGTGCCAGCAGGCCCGGGACAGGGTCCTACGAGCAGTACTTC. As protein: CASRPGTGSYEQYF.

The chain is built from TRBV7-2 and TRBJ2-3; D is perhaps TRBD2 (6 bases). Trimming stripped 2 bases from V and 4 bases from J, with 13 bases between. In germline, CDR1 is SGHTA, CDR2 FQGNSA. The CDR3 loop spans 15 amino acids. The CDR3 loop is CASSLSGRWADTQYF. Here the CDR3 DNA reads TGTGCCAGCAGCTTAAGTGGGAGGTGGGCAGATACGCAGTATTTT. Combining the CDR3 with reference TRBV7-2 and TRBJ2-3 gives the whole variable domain GAGVSQSPSNKVTEKGKDVELRCDPISGHTALYWYRQSLGQGLEFLIYFQGNSAPDKSGLPSDRFSAERTGGSVSTLTIQRTQQEDSAVYLCASSLSGRWADTQYFGPGTRLTVL.

CDR3 sequence (DNA): TGTGCCAGCAGCCCAGGGACAAACACTGAAGCTTTCTTT. Its protein product is CASSPGTNTEAFF. The rearrangement uses TRBV13 and TRBJ1-1; D perhaps matches TRBD1 (6 bases). Looked up from germline, CDR1 is PRHDT and CDR2 is FYEKMQ (reference sequence). V lost 5 bases and J lost 2, with 9 bases in between. The CDR3 consists of 13 residues.

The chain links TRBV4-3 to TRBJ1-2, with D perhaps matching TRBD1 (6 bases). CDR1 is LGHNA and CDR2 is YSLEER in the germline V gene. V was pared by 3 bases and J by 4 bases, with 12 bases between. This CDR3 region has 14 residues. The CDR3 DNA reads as TGCGCCAGCAGCCAGACGACAGGTGCCTATGGCTACACCTTC. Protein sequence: CASSQTTGAYGYTF.

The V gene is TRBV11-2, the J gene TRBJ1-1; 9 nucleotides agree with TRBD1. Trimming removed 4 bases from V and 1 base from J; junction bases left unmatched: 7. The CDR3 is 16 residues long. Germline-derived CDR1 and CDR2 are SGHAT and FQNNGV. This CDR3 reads CASSSSWTGENTEAFF. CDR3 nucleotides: TGTGCCAGCAGCTCCTCCTGGACAGGGGAGAACACTGAAGCTTTCTTT.

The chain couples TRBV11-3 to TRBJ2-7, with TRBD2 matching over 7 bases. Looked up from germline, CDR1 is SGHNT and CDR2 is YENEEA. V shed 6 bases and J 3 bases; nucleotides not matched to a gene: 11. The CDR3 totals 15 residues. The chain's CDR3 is CASSLYGGNDYEQYF. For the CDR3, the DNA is TGTGCCAGCAGTTTGTACGGGGGGAATGACTACGAGCAGTACTTC.

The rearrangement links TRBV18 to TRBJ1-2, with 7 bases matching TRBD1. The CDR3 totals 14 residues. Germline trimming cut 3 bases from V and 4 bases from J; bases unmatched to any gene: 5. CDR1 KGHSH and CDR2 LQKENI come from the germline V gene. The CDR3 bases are TGTGCCAGCTCACCTTCGCAGGGGGTCTATGGCTACACCTTC. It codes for CASSPSQGVYGYTF.